The source of this TCR beta chain is a study of T cells in localized non-small cell lung cancer. Study outcomes and limitations: Appearance in adjacent lung was seen for a median around 60 of the top 100 tumor clones. Analysis by sequencing included only one tumor region, so heterogeneity remains possible. Uninvolved adjacent lung, not tumor, had the highest T cell clonality. Those with higher blood T cell density had longer overall survival.

The germline gives CDR1 LNHDA, CDR2 SQIVND (reference sequence). V dropped 3 bases and J dropped 5 bases, with 10 bases sitting between them. The CDR3 is 13 amino acids. Some clones are missing from TCRdb's copy, which holds only in-frame ones; the method was immunoSEQ multiplex PCR. The sample shows approximately 2,000 clones, approximately 32% of them seen only once. This clone was observed a few times. Its specificity is not known. Sample: lung tumor tissue, taken before any cancer treatment. The receptor was isolated from a male donor aged 60 or older with stage I squamous cell lung carcinoma. The chain employs TRBV19 and TRBJ1-2; no clear D gene. CDR3 sequence (DNA): TGTGCCAGTAGTATCGATACAGAATATGGCTACACCTTC. Its translation is CASSIDTEYGYTF.